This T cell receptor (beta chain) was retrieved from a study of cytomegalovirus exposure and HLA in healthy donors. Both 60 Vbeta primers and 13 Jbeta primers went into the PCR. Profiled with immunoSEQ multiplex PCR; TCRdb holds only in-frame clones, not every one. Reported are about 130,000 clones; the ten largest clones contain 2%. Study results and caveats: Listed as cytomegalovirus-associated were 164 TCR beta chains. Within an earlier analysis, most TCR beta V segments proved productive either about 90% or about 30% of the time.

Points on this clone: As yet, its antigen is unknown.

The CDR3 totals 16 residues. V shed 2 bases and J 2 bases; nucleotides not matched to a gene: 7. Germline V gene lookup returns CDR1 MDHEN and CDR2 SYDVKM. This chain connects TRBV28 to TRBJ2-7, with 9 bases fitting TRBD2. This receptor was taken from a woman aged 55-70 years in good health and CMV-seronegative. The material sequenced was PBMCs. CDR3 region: CASSLKAGGGTYEQYF. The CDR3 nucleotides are TGTGCCAGCAGTTTAAAAGCGGGGGGAGGGACCTACGAGCAGTACTTC. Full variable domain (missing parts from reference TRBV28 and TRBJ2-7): DVKVTQSSRYLVKRTGEKVFLECVQDMDHENMFWYRQDPGLGLRLIYFSYDVKMKEKGDIPEGYSVSREKKERFSLILESASTNQTSMYLCASSLKAGGGTYEQYFGPGTRLTVT.